This note documents a single T cell receptor beta chain sequence. This record comes from a study of blood T cell repertoires in COVID-19. Study summary: COVID-19 samples, acute and convalescent, were from the United States, Italy and Spain. T cells, B-cell-depleted T cells, or PBMCs provided the cDNA or gDNA that served as material.

With 1 base clipped from V and 7 bases from J, the junction kept 10 bases outside the gene matches. The CDR3 runs to 16 residues. Germline V gene data show CDR1 as MNHEY and CDR2 as SMNVEV (reference sequence). In the study's own analysis: Amplification with reference gene primers provided the estimates of nucleated cell counts. Assay: immunoSEQ multiplex PCR; the TCRdb copy retains only in-frame clones and omits some. V and J calls and clone size are copied from that table; D and trimming were computed from the DNA. The repertoire holds about 44,000 clones, with approximately 88% as singletons. This TCR was sampled from a woman between 40 and 55 years old with acute or convalescent COVID-19. Sequenced sample: peripheral blood. The chain carries TRBV27 and TRBJ2-7; 10 nucleotides match TRBD1. The chain's CDR3 is CASSLYTGTGAQEQYF. The CDR3 DNA reads TGTGCCAGCAGTTTATACACCGGGACAGGGGCTCAAGAGCAGTACTTC.